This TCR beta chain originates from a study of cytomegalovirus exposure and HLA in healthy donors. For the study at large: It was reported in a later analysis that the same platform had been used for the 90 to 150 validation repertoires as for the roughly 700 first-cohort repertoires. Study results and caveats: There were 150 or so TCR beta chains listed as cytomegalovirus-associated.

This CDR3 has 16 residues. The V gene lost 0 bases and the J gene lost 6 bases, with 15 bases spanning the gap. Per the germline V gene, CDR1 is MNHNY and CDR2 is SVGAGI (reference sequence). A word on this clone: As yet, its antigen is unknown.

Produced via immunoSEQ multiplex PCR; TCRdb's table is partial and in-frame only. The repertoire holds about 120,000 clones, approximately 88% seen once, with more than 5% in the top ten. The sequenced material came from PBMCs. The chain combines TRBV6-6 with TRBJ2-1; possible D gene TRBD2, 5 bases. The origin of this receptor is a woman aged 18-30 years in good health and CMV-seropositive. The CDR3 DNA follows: TGTGCCAGCAGTTACTCGAAACTAGAGGTCTCCAATGAGCAGTTCTTC. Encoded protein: CASSYSKLEVSNEQFF.